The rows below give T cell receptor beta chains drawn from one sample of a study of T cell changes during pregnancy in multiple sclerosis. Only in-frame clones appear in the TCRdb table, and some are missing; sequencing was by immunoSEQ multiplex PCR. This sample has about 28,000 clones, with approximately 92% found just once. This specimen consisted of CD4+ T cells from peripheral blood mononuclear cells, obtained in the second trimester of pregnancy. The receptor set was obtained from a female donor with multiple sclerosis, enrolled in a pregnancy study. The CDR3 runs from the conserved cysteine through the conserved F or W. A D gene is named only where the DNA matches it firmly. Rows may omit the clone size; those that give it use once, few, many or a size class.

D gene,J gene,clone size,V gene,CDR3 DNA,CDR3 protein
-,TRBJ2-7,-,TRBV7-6,TGTGCCAGCAGCTTAGAAGGGTCGGGGGCCTACGAGCAGTACTTC,CASSLEGSGAYEQYF
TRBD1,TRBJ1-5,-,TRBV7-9,TGTGCCAGCAGCTTAGGGACAGGTTCGAGCAATCAGCCCCAGCATTTT,CASSLGTGSSNQPQHF
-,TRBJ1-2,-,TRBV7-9,TGTGCCAGCAGCTTAGAGTGGCCAGGGCATGGCTACACCTTC,CASSLEWPGHGYTF
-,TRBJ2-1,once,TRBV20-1,TGCAGTGCTCAGGACAGCTCGCAGCAGTTCTTC,CSAQDSSQQFF
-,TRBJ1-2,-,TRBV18,TGTGCCAGCTCACTCCGGACAGTGCGGGACTATGGCTACACCTTC,CASSLRTVRDYGYTF
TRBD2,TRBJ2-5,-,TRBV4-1,TGCGCCAGCAGCCAAGGTCCTAGCGGGGGGGCCGGGCAAGAGACCCAGTACTTC,CASSQGPSGGAGQETQYF
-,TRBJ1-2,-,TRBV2,TGTGCCAGCACCCTAGAGGACAGCGCTCGTGGCTACACCTTC,CASTLEDSARGYTF
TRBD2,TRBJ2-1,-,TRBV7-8,TGTGCCAGCAGCTTAGTGGTTCTGAGCGGGGGGGTCTATGAGCAGTTCTTC,CASSLVVLSGGVYEQFF
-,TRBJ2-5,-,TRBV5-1,TGCGCCAGCAGACAGGGCTTGGGCCAAGAGACCCAGTACTTC,CASRQGLGQETQYF
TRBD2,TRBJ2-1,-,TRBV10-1,TGCGCCAGCAGTGCGGGACTAGCGGGCAATGAGCAGTTCTTC,CASSAGLAGNEQFF
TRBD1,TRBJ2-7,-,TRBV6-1,TGTGCCAGCAGTGAAAGGGGACAGGCCTACGAGCAGTACTTC,CASSERGQAYEQYF
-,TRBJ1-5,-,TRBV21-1,TGTGCCAGCAGCAAAGCAAAGGGGGCCGTGGGCAATCAGCCCCAGCATTTT,CASSKAKGAVGNQPQHF
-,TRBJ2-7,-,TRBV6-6,TGTGCCAGCAGTTACTCGAGAGGGATAGTAAACGAGCAGTACTTC,CASSYSRGIVNEQYF
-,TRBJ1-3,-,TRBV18,TGTGCCAGCTCACCATCGGGACTGCACTCTGGAAACACCATATATTTT,CASSPSGLHSGNTIYF
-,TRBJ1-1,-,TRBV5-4,TGTGCCAGCAGCCCTGGGGGGAGCATGAACACTGAAGCTTTCTTT,CASSPGGSMNTEAFF
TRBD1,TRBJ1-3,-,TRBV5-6,TGTGCCAGCAGCACATGGGACAGAACGGGCAGAAACACCATATATTTT,CASSTWDRTGRNTIYF
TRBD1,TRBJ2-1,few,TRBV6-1,TGTGCCAGCGGACAGGGAAGGCAGTTCTTC,CASGQGRQFF
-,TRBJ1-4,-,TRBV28,TGTGCCAGCAGTTCCCAGGACTTCGGAAGACTGTTTTTT,CASSSQDFGRLFF
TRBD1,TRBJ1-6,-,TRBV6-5,TGTGCCAGCAGTTGGCAGAGACAGGGGCTTTCACCCCTCCACTTT,CASSWQRQGLSPLHF
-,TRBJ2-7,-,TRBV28,TGTGCCAGCAGTGATCCCGGGACACAAACCTACGAGCAGTACTTC,CASSDPGTQTYEQYF
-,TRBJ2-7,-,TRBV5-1,TGCGCCAGCAGCTTACCTACGGGACAAGCATCCTTC,CASSLPTGQASF
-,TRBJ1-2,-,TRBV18,TGTGCCAGCTCACCACAGGGAGGGCCTAACTATGGCTACACCTTC,CASSPQGGPNYGYTF
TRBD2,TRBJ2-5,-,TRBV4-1,TGCGCCAGCAGCCGCAGGGAGACTAGCGGGAACCAAGAGACCCAGTACTTC,CASSRRETSGNQETQYF
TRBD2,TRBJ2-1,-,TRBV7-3,TGTGCCAGCAGCTTATCGGGTGGTGGGACTAGCGGGCACAATGAGCAGTTCTTC,CASSLSGGGTSGHNEQFF
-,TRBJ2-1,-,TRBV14,TGTGCCAGCAGCCAAGTCCGGTACAATGAGCAGTTCTTC,CASSQVRYNEQFF
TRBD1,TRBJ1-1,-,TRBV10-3,TGTGCCATCAGTCGGCTGGGACAGGGGGCCTTTAACACTGAAGCTTTCTTT,CAISRLGQGAFNTEAFF
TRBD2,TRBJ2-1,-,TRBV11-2,TGTGCCAGCAGCTTAGACGAGGGACTAGCGGGATACAATGAGCAGTTCTTC,CASSLDEGLAGYNEQFF
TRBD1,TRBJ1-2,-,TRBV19,TGTGCCAGTAGTATAGGCACAGGGGGCTTTGGCTACACCTTC,CASSIGTGGFGYTF
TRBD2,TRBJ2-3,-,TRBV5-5,TGTGCCAGCAGCTTGGGGACTAGCTACGATACGCAGTATTTT,CASSLGTSYDTQYF
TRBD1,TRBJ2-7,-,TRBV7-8,TGTGCCAGCAGCTCCGGGACAGGGCGGGAGCAGTACTTC,CASSSGTGREQYF
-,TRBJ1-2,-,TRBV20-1,TGCAGTGCCCAATCAGGGTATGGCTACACCTTC,CSAQSGYGYTF
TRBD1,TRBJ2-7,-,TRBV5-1,TGCGCCAGCAGCTTGGAGGGGACAGGGGGCGAGGAGCAGTACTTC,CASSLEGTGGEEQYF
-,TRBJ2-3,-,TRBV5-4,TGTGCCAGCAGCCCGGGGGCCAGCGGGGATCGGGTTACGCAGTATTTT,CASSPGASGDRVTQYF
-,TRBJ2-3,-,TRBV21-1,TGTGCCAGCAGCAAAACAAGAGGCAGGGGGCAAGATACGCAGTATTTT,CASSKTRGRGQDTQYF
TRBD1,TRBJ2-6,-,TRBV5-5,TGTGCCAGCAGCTTAAACAGGGGTCTCTCTCTGGGGGCCAACGTCCTGACTTTC,CASSLNRGLSLGANVLTF
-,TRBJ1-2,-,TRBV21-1,TGTGCCAGCAGCACCCAGGACAGGGTAGCTAACTATGGCTACACCTTC,CASSTQDRVANYGYTF
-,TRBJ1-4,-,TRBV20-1,TGCAGTGCTGGGAGGGCAGGGATGATGTTTTTT,CSAGRAGMMFF
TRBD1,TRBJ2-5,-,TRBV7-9,TGTGCCAGCAGCTTGAGGACAGGGGGCGGGAAGGAGACCCAGTACTTC,CASSLRTGGGKETQYF
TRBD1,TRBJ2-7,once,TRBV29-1,TGCAGCGTTGAAGTCCTGACAGGGGATGGCGAGCAGTACTTC,CSVEVLTGDGEQYF
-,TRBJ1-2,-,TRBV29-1,TGCAGCGCCGACCCCACAGCGGGGGGTAGTGATGGCTACACCTTC,CSADPTAGGSDGYTF